The subject of this entry is one T cell receptor (beta chain). This clone occurred once. Its antigen is currently not known. The sample holds no much larger clone one base away, and base qualities are not on file. Taken from cysteine to phenylalanine, the CDR3 has 19 residues. Solely the CDR3 DNA is kept, with 57 bases framed from the first base. In the germline V gene (reference sequence), CDR1 corresponds to DFQATT and CDR2 to SNEGSKA. The germline V end is reduced by 3 bases and the J end by 5 bases; junction bases left unmatched: 21. The time point label, as the study defines it: baseline before first vaccination. Vaccinee samples were obtained from the UK trials COV001 and COV002, which included a single-blind randomized controlled phase 2/3 trial of AZD1222 (ChAdOx1 nCoV-19) in healthy adults. For TCRbeta chain sequencing, PBMC samples from trial participants were taken at day 0 and at day 28 after the second dose.

This record comes from a study of T cell responses to AZD1222 COVID-19 vaccine (dated by TCRdb to about 2021). General notes on the study: AZD1222 recipients given second doses at about 4 weeks or at about 12 weeks were pooled, since spike-specific TCR depth and breadth were not found to differ between the two schedules. Trial participants were enrolled by age into subgroups of 18-55, 56-69 and 70-plus years, and 148, 28 and 57 TCR-sequenced participants, respectively, were included in these subgroups. TCR sequencing was performed for 230 to 250 trial participants, of whom around 200 were given two doses of AZD1222 and about 25 were given two doses of MenACWY control vaccine. What the authors observed across the whole study: The 56-69-year group was small, and its depth increase did not reach significance, likely because of low power. Reportedly, close to half of the unique spike-specific TCRs recognized epitopes lying outside the regions that are mutated in the B.1.351 and B.1.1.7 variants. After two AZD1222 doses, spike-specific TCR breadth and depth were significantly higher than at day 0 and than in MenACWY recipients. The vaccine-associated CD4 TCRs covered the entire spike protein, and the dominant responses fell in regions 160-218 and 743-854. No day 14 peak-response samples were available, so repertoires were characterized only after the peak T cell response. Participants were mostly white British and included more females than males, and it was suggested by the authors that clonal diversity may have been underestimated. Conclusions about previously exposed vaccinees are limited, since just a handful of AZD1222 recipients were seropositive for SARS-CoV-2 at baseline.

The CDR3 regions of human TCRbeta chains were subjected to immunosequencing. The source study handled its data this way. Repertoire TCRs were checked for matches against a reference library of SARS-CoV-2-specific TCRs that had been generated using the MIRA antigen-specificity platform. Breadth was defined as the fraction of unique TCRs that were SARS-CoV-2-associated, and depth was defined as the fraction of total T cells that were SARS-CoV-2-associated. Each spike-specific TCR was assigned to its reactive spike region and to a CD4 or CD8 class using the MIRA data. Log10-transformed breadth and depth values were compared by one-way ANOVA with Sidak's multiple comparisons tests. This is the immuneACCESS table as TCRdb keeps it, with only in-frame sequences that have V and J called. A part of the clones is gone; compared with another copy, unresolved V genes explain less than half, and the rest is unexplained. V, J and clone size are taken as reported in that table, and D and trimming were inferred from the DNA itself. This sample is represented by around 79,000 clones; roughly 88% of them were singletons. About a fifth of the sample comes from the top ten.

The specimen comprised peripheral blood, sampled on day 0 of AZD1222 vaccination. The receptor was isolated from an adult in good health. Recombination connected TRBV20-1 to TRBJ2-2; 7 bases in the junction line up with TRBD1. The sequenced DNA: TGCAGTGCTAGTTTTGACAGGGTCGGCTTACTCGGGAAGACCGGGGAGCTGTTTTTT. Its protein reads: CSASFDRVGLLGKTGELFF.